Below, 2 T cell receptor beta chains from the same sample are listed, as sequenced in a study of read filtering for tumor transcriptome and immune sequencing. From approximately 430 ng of RNA, a library with molecular barcoded alpha/delta and beta/gamma adaptors was made. MiXCR, applied by TCRdb to the reads, yields one record per CDR3 protein. The data show approximately 50,000 distinct CDR3 sequences, with 20% to 25% seen just once and 17% held by the top ten. Sequencing was performed on a population of CD138-negative cells sorted from bone marrow. The source is a donor at least 40 years old with multiple myeloma.

V and J are TRBV5-1 and TRBJ1-3; D might be TRBD1 (6 bases). Germline CDR1 reads SGHRS; CDR2 reads YFSETQ. The CDR3 covers 16 residues. V was trimmed by 2 bases and J by 0 bases, leaving 12 bases between them. The CDR3, as DNA: TGCGCCAGCAGCTTAGACAGGCGTGTCTCTGGAAACACCATATATTTT. Amino acids: CASSLDRRVSGNTIYF.

At least ten counts were recorded for this clonotype. This sequence joins TRBV6-5 and TRBJ1-5; D gene uncertain. CDR3 size: 15 residues. Trimming removed 0 bases from V and 9 bases from J, with 15 bases in between. The germline CDR1 and CDR2 sequences are MNHEY and SVGAGI. DNA of the CDR3: TGTGCCAGCAGTTACTCGGGTGGGCCTCATTCGCCCCAGCATTTT. It encodes CASSYSGGPHSPQHF.